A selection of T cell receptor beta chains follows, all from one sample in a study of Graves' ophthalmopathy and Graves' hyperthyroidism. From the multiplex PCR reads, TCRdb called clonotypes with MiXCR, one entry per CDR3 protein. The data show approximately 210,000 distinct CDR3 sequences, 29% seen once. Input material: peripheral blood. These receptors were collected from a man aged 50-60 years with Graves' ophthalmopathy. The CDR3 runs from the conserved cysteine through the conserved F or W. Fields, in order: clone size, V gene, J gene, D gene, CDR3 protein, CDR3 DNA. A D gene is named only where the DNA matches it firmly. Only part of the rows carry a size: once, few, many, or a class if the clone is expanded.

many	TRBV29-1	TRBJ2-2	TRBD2	CSVDDGGRVTGELFF	TGCAGCGTTGACGATGGCGGGAGGGTCACCGGGGAGCTGTTTTTT
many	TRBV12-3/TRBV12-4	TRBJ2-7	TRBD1	CASSWDSYEQYF	TGTGCCAGCAGTTGGGACAGTTACGAGCAGTACTTC
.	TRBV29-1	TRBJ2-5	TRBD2	CSAMTSGMVVGETQYF	TGCAGCGCCATGACTAGCGGGATGGTAGTCGGAGAGACCCAGTACTTC
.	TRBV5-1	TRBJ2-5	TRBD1	CASSPPRRDRGEETQYF	TGCGCCAGCAGCCCGCCCCGCCGGGACAGGGGTGAAGAGACCCAGTACTTC
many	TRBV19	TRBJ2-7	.	CASSKLQGYEQYF	TGTGCCAGTAGTAAACTACAGGGATACGAGCAGTACTTC
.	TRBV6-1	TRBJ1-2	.	CASSDPQNYGYTF	TGTGCCAGCAGTGACCCCCAAAACTATGGCTACACCTTC
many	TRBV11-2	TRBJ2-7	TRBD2	CASSQERETTRQYF	TGTGCCAGCAGCCAGGAGCGGGAAACTACGAGGCAGTACTTC
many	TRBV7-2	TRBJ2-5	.	CASSLARGSIQETQYF	TGTGCCAGCAGCTTAGCCCGGGGGTCTATCCAAGAGACCCAGTACTTC
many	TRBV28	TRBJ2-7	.	CASSARGRVYEQYF	TGTGCCAGCAGTGCGCGGGGAAGGGTTTACGAGCAGTACTTC
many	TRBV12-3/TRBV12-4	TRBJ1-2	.	CASSFGPNGLYGYTF	TGTGCCAGCAGTTTTGGGCCAAACGGGCTTTACGGCTACACCTTC
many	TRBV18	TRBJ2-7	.	CASSPPMRVYEQYF	TGTGCCAGCTCACCACCGATGCGGGTATACGAGCAGTACTTC
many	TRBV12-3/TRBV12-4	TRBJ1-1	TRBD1	CASSWDSTTFEAFF	TGTGCCAGCAGCTGGGACAGTACTACGTTTGAAGCTTTCTTT
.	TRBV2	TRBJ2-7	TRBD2	CASSGTSGSGHEQYF	TGTGCCAGCAGTGGAACTAGCGGATCCGGTCACGAGCAGTACTTC
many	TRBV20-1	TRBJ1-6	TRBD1	CSAREGTGIYNSPLHF	TGCAGTGCTAGAGAGGGGACAGGCATCTATAATTCACCCCTCCACTTT
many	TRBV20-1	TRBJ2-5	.	CSARPQSLGETQYF	TGCAGTGCCCGACCGCAATCCCTTGGGGAGACCCAGTACTTC
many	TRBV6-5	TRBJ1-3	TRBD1	CASSYSHDRVWNTIYF	TGTGCCAGCAGTTACTCGCACGACAGGGTGTGGAACACCATATATTTT
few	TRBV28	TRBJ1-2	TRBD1	CASRGGTGRVGYGYTF	TGTGCCAGCAGGGGGGGGACAGGGAGGGTCGGCTATGGCTACACCTTC
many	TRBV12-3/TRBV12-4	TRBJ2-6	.	CASSFRGGTGANVLTF	TGTGCCAGCAGTTTCCGAGGGGGGACCGGGGCCAACGTCCTGACTTTC
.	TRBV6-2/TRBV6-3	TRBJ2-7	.	CASSRPGTLAYEQYF	TGTGCCAGCAGCCGCCCCGGGACTCTCGCCTACGAGCAGTACTTC
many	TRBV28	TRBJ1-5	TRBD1	CASTEGQGARTQHF	TGTGCCAGCACAGAGGGACAGGGGGCCAGGACCCAGCATTTT
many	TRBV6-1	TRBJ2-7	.	CASSEYEEDYEQYF	TGTGCCAGCAGTGAATATGAAGAGGACTACGAGCAGTACTTC
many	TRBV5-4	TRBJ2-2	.	CASSLAGGGNTGELFF	TGTGCCAGCAGCTTGGCCGGAGGGGGGAACACCGGGGAGCTGTTTTTT
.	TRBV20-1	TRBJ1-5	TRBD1	CSATTGESNQPQHF	TGCAGTGCCACGACAGGGGAGAGCAATCAGCCCCAGCATTTT
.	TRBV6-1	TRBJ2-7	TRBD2	CASSKGLAAHSYEQYF	TGTGCCAGCAGTAAGGGACTAGCGGCCCACTCCTACGAGCAGTACTTC
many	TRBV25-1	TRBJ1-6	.	CASSESAYNSPLHF	TGTGCCAGCAGTGAATCGGCCTATAATTCACCCCTCCACTTT
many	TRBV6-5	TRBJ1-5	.	CASSSGGQPQHF	TGTGCCAGCAGTAGTGGGGGTCAGCCCCAGCATTTT
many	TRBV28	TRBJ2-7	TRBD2	CASKIAGGTYEQYF	TGTGCCAGCAAGATAGCGGGGGGAACCTACGAGCAGTACTTC
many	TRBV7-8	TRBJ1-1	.	CASSSAGYTEAFF	TGTGCCAGCAGCTCAGCAGGGTACACTGAAGCTTTCTTT
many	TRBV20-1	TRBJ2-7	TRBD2	CSARIRASGKYEQYF	TGCAGTGCTAGAATTAGGGCTAGCGGGAAATACGAGCAGTACTTC
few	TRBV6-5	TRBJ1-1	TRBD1	CASSNRGQAEAFF	TGTGCCAGCAGTAACAGGGGGCAAGCTGAAGCTTTCTTT
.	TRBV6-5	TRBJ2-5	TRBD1	CASSYPDRKETQYF	TGTGCCAGCAGTTACCCGGACAGGAAGGAGACCCAGTACTTC
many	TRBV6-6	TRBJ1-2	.	CASRGLQYGYTF	TGTGCCAGCAGAGGACTCCAGTATGGCTACACCTTC
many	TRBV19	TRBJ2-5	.	CASSIRETQYF	TGTGCCAGCAGTATTAGGGAGACCCAGTACTTC
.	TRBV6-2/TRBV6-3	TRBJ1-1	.	CASSRKQGLGTEAFF	TGTGCCAGCAGCCGAAAACAGGGTTTGGGCACTGAAGCTTTCTTT
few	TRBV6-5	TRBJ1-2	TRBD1	CASSSGQGAMDYTF	TGTGCCAGCAGTTCCGGACAGGGGGCTATGGACTACACCTTC
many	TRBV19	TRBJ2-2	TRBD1	CASSPQDRAAGELFF	TGTGCCAGTAGTCCCCAGGACAGGGCGGCCGGGGAGCTGTTTTTT
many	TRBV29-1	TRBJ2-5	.	CSVTNFGSQETQYF	TGCAGCGTTACCAATTTTGGCTCACAAGAGACCCAGTACTTC
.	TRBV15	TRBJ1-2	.	CATSREAGFDYGYTF	TGTGCCACCAGCAGAGAGGCAGGGTTCGACTATGGCTACACCTTC
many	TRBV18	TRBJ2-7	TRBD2	CASSQGLAGVYEQYF	TGTGCCAGCTCACAGGGACTAGCGGGAGTGTACGAGCAGTACTTC
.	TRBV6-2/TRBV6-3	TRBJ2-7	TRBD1	CAVEPGQGPYEQYF	TGTGCCGTCGAACCGGGACAGGGGCCCTACGAGCAGTACTTC
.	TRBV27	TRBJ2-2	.	CASSLSSGNTGELFF	TGTGCCAGCAGTTTATCCAGCGGGAACACCGGGGAGCTGTTTTTT
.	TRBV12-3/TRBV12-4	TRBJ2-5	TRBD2	CASSLALAGGQETQYF	TGTGCCAGCAGTTTAGCCCTAGCGGGAGGGCAAGAGACCCAGTACTTC
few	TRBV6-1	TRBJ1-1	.	CAVTQNMNTEAFF	TGTGCCGTTACCCAGAACATGAACACTGAAGCTTTCTTT
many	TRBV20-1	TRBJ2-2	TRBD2	CSAREPSGTGELFF	TGCAGTGCTAGAGAACCTAGCGGGACCGGGGAGCTGTTTTTT
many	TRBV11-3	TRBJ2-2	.	CASTSDLLGELFF	TGTGCCAGCACCTCAGATCTGTTAGGGGAGCTGTTTTTT
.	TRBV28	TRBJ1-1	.	CASSLLGREAFF	TGTGCCAGCAGTTTATTGGGGCGAGAAGCTTTCTTT
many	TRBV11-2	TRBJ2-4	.	CASSSSPRGREAKNIQYF	TGTGCCAGCAGCTCATCCCCCAGGGGTCGAGAAGCCAAAAACATTCAGTACTTC
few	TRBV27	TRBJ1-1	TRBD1	CASSSPDRGVTEAFF	TGTGCCAGCAGTTCCCCCGACAGGGGAGTCACTGAAGCTTTCTTT
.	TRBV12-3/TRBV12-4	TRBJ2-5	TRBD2	CASSPTGSVKREGAKTQYF	TGTGCCAGCAGTCCCACAGGGTCGGTCAAGCGGGAGGGCGCAAAGACCCAGTACTTC
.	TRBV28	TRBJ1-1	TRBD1	CASTTQGASRNTEAFF	TGTGCCAGCACCACACAGGGGGCCTCTCGTAACACTGAAGCTTTCTTT
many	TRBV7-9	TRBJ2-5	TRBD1	CASSPDRGRLETQYF	TGTGCCAGCAGCCCGGACAGGGGGCGCCTGGAGACCCAGTACTTC
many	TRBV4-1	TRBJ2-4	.	CASSQEAAGSNIQYF	TGCGCCAGCAGCCAAGAAGCGGCAGGGTCAAACATTCAGTACTTC
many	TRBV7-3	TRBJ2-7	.	CASSLSAGRGYEQYF	TGTGCCAGCAGCTTAAGTGCTGGGAGAGGCTACGAGCAGTACTTC
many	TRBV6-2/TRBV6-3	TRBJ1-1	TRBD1	CASSGQEHTEAFF	TGTGCCAGCAGTGGACAGGAGCACACTGAAGCTTTCTTT
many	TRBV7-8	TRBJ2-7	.	CASSQDSGVHYEQYF	TGTGCCAGCAGCCAGGACAGTGGGGTACACTACGAGCAGTACTTC
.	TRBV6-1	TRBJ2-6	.	CASRTPSGANVLTF	TGTGCCAGCAGAACACCTTCTGGGGCCAACGTCCTGACTTTC
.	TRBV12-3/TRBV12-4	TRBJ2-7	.	CASSWGVSYEQYF	TGTGCCAGCAGTTGGGGGGTCTCCTACGAGCAGTACTTC
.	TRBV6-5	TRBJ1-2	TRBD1	CASSFTGQGYYGYTF	TGTGCCAGCAGTTTCACAGGACAGGGTTACTATGGCTACACCTTC